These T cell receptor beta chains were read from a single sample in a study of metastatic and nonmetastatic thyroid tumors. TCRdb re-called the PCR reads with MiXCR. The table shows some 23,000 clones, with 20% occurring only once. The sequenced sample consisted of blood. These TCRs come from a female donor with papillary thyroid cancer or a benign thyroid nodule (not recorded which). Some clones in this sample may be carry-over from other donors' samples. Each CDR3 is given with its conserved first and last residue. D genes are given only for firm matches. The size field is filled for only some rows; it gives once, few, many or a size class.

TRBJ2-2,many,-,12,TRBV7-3,CASSLMNGELFF,TGTGCCAGCAGCTTAATGAACGGGGAGCTGTTTTTT
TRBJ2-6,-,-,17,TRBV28,CASSTIQGRGGANVLTF,TGTGCCAGCAGCACCATACAGGGGAGGGGTGGGGCCAACGTCCTGACTTTC
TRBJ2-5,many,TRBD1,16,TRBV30,CAWGGRGTGRGETQYF,TGTGCCTGGGGGGGTCGGGGGACAGGGAGGGGAGAGACCCAGTACTTC
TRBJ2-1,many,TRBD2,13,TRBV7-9,CASSPGTSIEQFF,TGTGCCAGCAGCCCCGGGACTAGCATTGAGCAGTTCTTC
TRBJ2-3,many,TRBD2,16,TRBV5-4,CASSLVGGGPTDTQYF,TGTGCCAGCAGCTTGGTGGGGGGAGGGCCCACAGATACGCAGTATTTT
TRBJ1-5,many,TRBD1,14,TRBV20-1,CSASPDRDNQPQHF,TGCAGTGCTAGTCCGGACAGGGACAATCAGCCCCAGCATTTT
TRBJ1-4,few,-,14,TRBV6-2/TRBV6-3,CASVSRDSRTSLFF,TGTGCCAGCGTCTCCAGAGACAGCCGCACTTCACTGTTTTTT
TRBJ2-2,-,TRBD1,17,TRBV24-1,CATSYPETGLGTGELFF,TGTGCCACCAGTTACCCCGAGACAGGGTTGGGCACCGGGGAGCTGTTTTTT
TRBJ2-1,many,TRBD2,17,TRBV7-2,CASSSYPPAGDHNEQFF,TGTGCCAGCAGCTCTTACCCCCCGGCGGGAGACCACAATGAGCAGTTCTTC
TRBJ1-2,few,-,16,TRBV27,CASSLSAGSLYYGYTF,TGTGCCAGCAGTTTATCGGCCGGGTCCCTATACTATGGCTACACCTTC
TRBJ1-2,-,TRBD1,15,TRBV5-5,CASSFGDRGWDGYTF,TGTGCCAGCAGCTTCGGGGACAGGGGATGGGATGGCTACACCTTC
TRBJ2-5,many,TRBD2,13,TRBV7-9,CASRAPGGQTQYF,TGTGCCAGCAGGGCGCCGGGGGGACAGACCCAGTACTTC
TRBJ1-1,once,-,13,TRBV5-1,CASSTRQAGEAFF,TGCGCCAGCAGCACAAGGCAGGCAGGGGAAGCTTTCTTT
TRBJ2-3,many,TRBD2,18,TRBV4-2,CASSPGTSGRAGTDTQYF,TGTGCCAGCAGCCCCGGGACTAGCGGGAGGGCCGGAACAGATACGCAGTATTTT
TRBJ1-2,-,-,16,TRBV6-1,CASSRRTAEGHYGYTF,TGTGCCAGCAGCCGCAGGACGGCCGAAGGGCACTATGGCTACACCTTC
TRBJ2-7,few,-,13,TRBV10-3,CAISESMGNEQYF,TGTGCCATCAGTGAGTCCATGGGTAACGAGCAGTACTTC
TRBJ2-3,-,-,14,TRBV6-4,CASSQMGDTDTQYF,TGTGCCAGCAGCCAAATGGGGGACACAGATACGCAGTATTTT
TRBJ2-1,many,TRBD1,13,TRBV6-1,CASSIQGATEQFF,TGTGCCAGCAGTATCCAGGGGGCTACTGAGCAGTTCTTC
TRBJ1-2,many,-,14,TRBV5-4,CASSPRDVSYGYTF,TGTGCCAGCAGCCCCCGTGACGTTTCCTATGGCTACACCTTC
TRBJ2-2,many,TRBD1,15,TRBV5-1,CASSGTGAGTGELFF,TGCGCCAGCAGCGGGACAGGTGCCGGCACCGGGGAGCTGTTTTTT
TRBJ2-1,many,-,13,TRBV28,CASSREFRNEQFF,TGTGCCAGCTCCCGGGAGTTTAGGAATGAGCAGTTCTTC
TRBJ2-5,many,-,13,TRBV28,CASRIAGQETQYF,TGTGCCAGCAGGATCGCAGGGCAGGAGACCCAGTACTTC
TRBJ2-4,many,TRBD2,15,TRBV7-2,CASSPGGGTKNIQYF,TGTGCCAGCAGCCCCGGGGGGGGGACCAAAAACATTCAGTACTTC
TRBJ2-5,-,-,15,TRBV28,CASSPQTGGKETQYF,TGTGCCAGCAGTCCGCAAACAGGAGGAAAGGAGACCCAGTACTTC
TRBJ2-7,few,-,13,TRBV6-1,CASSKETTYEQYF,TGTGCCAGCAGTAAGGAGACAACCTACGAGCAGTACTTC
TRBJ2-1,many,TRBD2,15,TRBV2,CASSDRGVIYNEQFF,TGTGCCAGCAGTGATCGGGGGGTGATCTACAATGAGCAGTTCTTC
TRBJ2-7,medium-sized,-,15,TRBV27,CASSTASWSSYEQYF,TGTGCCAGCAGCACCGCGAGTTGGAGCTCCTACGAGCAGTACTTC
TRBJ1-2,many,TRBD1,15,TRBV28,CASIPGDRGIYGYTF,TGTGCCAGCATCCCCGGGGACAGGGGCATCTATGGCTACACCTTC
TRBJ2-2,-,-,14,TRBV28,CASRGTGSPGSCFF,-
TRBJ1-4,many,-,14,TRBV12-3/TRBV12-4,CASSFLGDNEKLFF,TGTGCCAGCAGTTTTCTCGGGGACAATGAAAAACTGTTTTTT
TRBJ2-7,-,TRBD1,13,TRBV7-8,CASSQGANYEQYF,TGTGCCAGCAGCCAGGGGGCGAACTACGAGCAGTACTTC
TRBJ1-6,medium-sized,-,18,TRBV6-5,CASSYIPPTTVYNSPLHF,TGTGCCAGCAGTTACATCCCACCCACGACGGTCTATAATTCACCCCTCCACTTT
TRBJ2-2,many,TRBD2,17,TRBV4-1,CASSQGTSGPRGGELFF,TGCGCCAGCAGCCAGGGGACTAGCGGGCCTAGGGGCGGGGAGCTGTTTTTT
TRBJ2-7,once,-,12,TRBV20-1,CSARRMSHEQYF,TGCAGTGCACGACGGATGTCCCACGAGCAGTACTTC
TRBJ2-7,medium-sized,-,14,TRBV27,CASSALGGPYEQYF,TGTGCCAGCAGTGCTCTAGGGGGGCCCTACGAGCAGTACTTC